These T cell receptor beta chains were read from a single sample in a study of cytomegalovirus exposure and HLA in healthy donors. Repertoires were generated with immunoSEQ multiplex PCR, while TCRdb's copy carries only in-frame clones and drops some. The sample has 70,000 to 75,000 clones; 94% are singletons. The sequencing input was PBMCs. These TCRs come from a man between 18 and 35 years old in good health and CMV-seropositive. Each CDR3 is given with its conserved first and last residue. The D gene is left open where the match is weak. A row's size may be missing; if present it is once, few, many or a size class.

clone_size	j_call	d_call	v_call	cdr3_aa	cdr3_nt
.	TRBJ2-6	.	TRBV7-3	CASSPGGSGANVLTF	TGTGCCAGCAGCCCCGGGGGCTCTGGGGCCAACGTCCTGACTTTC
.	TRBJ2-5	.	TRBV6-1	CAISSGVETQYF	TGTGCCATCTCTTCAGGGGTAGAGACCCAGTACTTC
.	TRBJ1-2	.	TRBV7-2	CASSLGQQNNYGYTF	TGTGCCAGCAGCTTAGGACAGCAAAATAACTATGGCTACACCTTC
.	TRBJ1-1	TRBD1	TRBV4-2	CASSQDVGQGLAEAFF	TGTGCCAGCAGCCAAGATGTAGGACAGGGGTTGGCTGAAGCTTTCTTT
.	TRBJ2-3	TRBD2	TRBV7-2	CASSLAAYGGGDTQYF	TGTGCCAGCAGCTTAGCGGCCTACGGGGGGGGAGATACGCAGTATTTT
.	TRBJ2-3	.	TRBV7-9	CASSPTGTDTQYF	TGTGCCAGCAGCCCCACAGGGACAGATACGCAGTATTTT
.	TRBJ1-3	.	TRBV2	CASSEYGGASGNTIYF	TGTGCCAGCAGTGAATATGGGGGGGCCTCTGGAAACACCATATATTTT
few	TRBJ2-3	.	TRBV6-4	CASSATSTDTQYF	TGTGCCAGCAGTGCAACTAGCACAGATACGCAGTATTTT
.	TRBJ1-1	TRBD1	TRBV30	CASGGSLNTEAFF	TGTGCCTCAGGGGGCAGTTTGAACACTGAAGCTTTCTTT
.	TRBJ2-5	.	TRBV6-1	CASSFTGSETQYF	TGTGCCAGCAGTTTCACTGGTTCGGAGACCCAGTACTTC
.	TRBJ2-7	TRBD2	TRBV4-1	CASTGTNSYEQYF	TGCGCCAGTACCGGGACTAACTCCTACGAGCAGTACTTC
.	TRBJ2-3	.	TRBV6-5	CASSPPRGSTDTQYF	TGTGCCAGCAGTCCCCCGCGGGGAAGCACAGATACGCAGTATTTT
once	TRBJ2-5	TRBD2	TRBV4-1	CASSQFGAGGQETQYF	TGCGCCAGCAGCCAATTCGGAGCGGGGGGGCAAGAGACCCAGTACTTC
.	TRBJ2-2	.	TRBV7-3	CASSFGGPGTGELFF	TGTGCCAGCAGCTTTGGAGGGCCGGGGACCGGGGAGCTGTTTTTT
few	TRBJ2-6	TRBD1	TRBV5-1	CASSQTGTGGFSGANVLTF	TGCGCCAGCAGCCAAACCGGGACAGGGGGCTTCTCTGGGGCCAACGTCCTGACTTTC
.	TRBJ1-1	.	TRBV19	CASSIEGRGPSTEAFF	TGTGCCAGTAGTATAGAGGGGCGGGGGCCGTCAACTGAAGCTTTCTTT
.	TRBJ2-3	.	TRBV10-1	CASSASGVGTADTQYF	TGCGCCAGCAGTGCCTCGGGAGTGGGAACCGCAGATACGCAGTATTTT
once	TRBJ1-2	.	TRBV28	CASSPGGQGRLSDGYTF	TGTGCCAGCAGTCCGGGGGGGCAGGGCAGGTTGTCTGATGGCTACACCTTC
.	TRBJ2-7	.	TRBV4-1	CASSLGSGNYEQYF	TGCGCCAGCAGCCTCGGGTCGGGGAACTACGAGCAGTACTTC
once	TRBJ2-1	.	TRBV7-3	CASSPDSIYNEQFF	TGTGCCAGCAGCCCGGACAGTATCTACAATGAGCAGTTCTTC
.	TRBJ2-1	TRBD2	TRBV28	CASSLDQAGDEQFF	TGTGCCAGCAGCCTTGATCAGGCGGGGGATGAGCAGTTCTTC
.	TRBJ2-7	.	TRBV6-1	CASRKEVWYEQYF	TGTGCCAGCAGGAAAGAGGTTTGGTACGAGCAGTACTTC
.	TRBJ2-2	TRBD1	TRBV14	CASSQGTGNTGELFF	TGTGCCAGCAGCCAAGGGACAGGGAACACCGGGGAGCTGTTTTTT
.	TRBJ2-3	TRBD2	TRBV5-1	CASSLSGGGASTDTQYF	TGCGCCAGCAGCTTGTCCGGCGGGGGGGCGTCCACAGATACGCAGTATTTT
.	TRBJ1-1	.	TRBV6-1	CASSEVMNTEAFF	TGTGCCAGCAGCGAGGTCATGAACACTGAAGCTTTCTTT
.	TRBJ2-7	TRBD2	TRBV11-2	CASSLGQRGGLHEQYF	TGTGCCAGCAGCTTAGGCCAGCGGGGGGGCCTCCACGAGCAGTACTTC
.	TRBJ2-7	.	TRBV6-6	CASSGVRTYEQYF	TGTGCCAGCTCCGGGGTTCGCACCTACGAGCAGTACTTC
.	TRBJ2-1	.	TRBV9	CASRSGASMGNEQFF	TGTGCCAGCCGGTCTGGGGCCTCCATGGGGAATGAGCAGTTCTTC
.	TRBJ1-5	TRBD1	TRBV6-5	CASRATGVPNQPQHF	TGTGCCAGCAGGGCGACAGGGGTACCCAATCAGCCCCAGCATTTT
.	TRBJ1-2	TRBD1	TRBV7-8	CASSPGQNYGYTF	TGTGCCAGCAGCCCGGGACAGAACTATGGCTACACCTTC